The subject of this entry is one TCR beta chain. The antigen it binds to is not known. The record has no base qualities; no much larger clone is one base away. Counted from cysteine to phenylalanine, this CDR3 has 16 amino acids. CDR3 DNA only is kept here, 48 bases in frame from base 1. V lost 6 bases and J lost 3 bases; the stretch between them is 19 bases long. CDR1 is given as MNHEY and CDR2 as SMNVEV, both from the germline V gene (reference sequence). Healthy controls were 35 or so blood donors whose buffy coats came from the Finnish Red Cross blood service. All TCR-sequenced material derived from peripheral blood: patient blood samples and healthy donor buffy coats. Peripheral blood mononuclear cells were isolated by Ficoll-Hypaque gradient centrifugation. Magnetic purification was used to isolate CD4+ cells from the buffy coats of the healthy controls. Genomic DNA was extracted with the Gentra Puregene Cell and Tissue kit and quantified on a Qubit 2.0 fluorometer.

The sample belongs to a study of STAT5B mutations in CD4+ large granular lymphocyte leukemia (dated by TCRdb to between 2022 and 2023). General notes on the study: Among healthy controls, the CDR3 'QG' motif was associated with a particular HLA allele. TCRbeta repertoires of CD4+ T-cell large granular lymphocyte leukemia patients were compared with those of healthy blood donors. Flow cytometry performed on FACSCanto II or FACSVerse showed that the purified fractions had more than 95% purity among lymphocytes.

Study-wide findings and limitations: CD4-sorted patient repertoires appeared more clonal than healthy CD4+ repertoires, and this difference persisted after removing the putative leukemic clones. TRBV06-family usage was enriched among the top patient clones (8/27) compared with healthy controls (2/35). Data were not HLA-matched; higher clonality in CD4+ versus CD8+ T-LGLL could reflect the relatively small sample size. Main leukemic clonotypes were private to each patient, although roughly 26% appeared at low frequency in other patients' non-leukemic repertoires.

TCRbeta rearrangements were sequenced from genomic DNA using the immunoSEQ assay at survey resolution. In the authors' own workflow: In the TCR sequencing data, the smallest productive clonotype frequency that could be detected was 2.59 x 10-5. Only productive TCRbeta rearrangements, meaning sequences that were complete and in-frame, were kept for the analyses. The clonality of each sample was calculated as Simpson clonality in the immunoSEQ Analyzer version 3.0. Clones were categorized by frequency as very rare, small, medium, large (1-20%) or hyperexpanded (>20%). Generation probabilities were estimated with OLGA 1.2.3, V-gene circos plots were made with VDJtools, specificities were searched in VDJdb, and CDR3 motifs were identified with GLIPH. TCRdb holds this immuneACCESS table with in-frame rearrangements only. Some clones are missing; in checked studies, unresolved V genes explain under half, and the rest has no known cause. For V, J and clone size, that table is used; D and trimming come from the DNA. Here the sample has approximately 33,000 clones; roughly three quarters occur a single time. The biggest ten clones account for around 2.9% of the sample.

Sequencing was done on a sample of CD4+ T cells from blood buffy coats. This TCR came from a human donor in good health. In this chain, TRBV27 is recombined with TRBJ2-3; a tentative D call is TRBD2 (5 bases match). In nucleotides, the sequence is TGTGCCAGCAGGTTGGATGCGGGCCTTAGGACAGATACGCAGTATTTT. Its product reads: CASRLDAGLRTDTQYF.